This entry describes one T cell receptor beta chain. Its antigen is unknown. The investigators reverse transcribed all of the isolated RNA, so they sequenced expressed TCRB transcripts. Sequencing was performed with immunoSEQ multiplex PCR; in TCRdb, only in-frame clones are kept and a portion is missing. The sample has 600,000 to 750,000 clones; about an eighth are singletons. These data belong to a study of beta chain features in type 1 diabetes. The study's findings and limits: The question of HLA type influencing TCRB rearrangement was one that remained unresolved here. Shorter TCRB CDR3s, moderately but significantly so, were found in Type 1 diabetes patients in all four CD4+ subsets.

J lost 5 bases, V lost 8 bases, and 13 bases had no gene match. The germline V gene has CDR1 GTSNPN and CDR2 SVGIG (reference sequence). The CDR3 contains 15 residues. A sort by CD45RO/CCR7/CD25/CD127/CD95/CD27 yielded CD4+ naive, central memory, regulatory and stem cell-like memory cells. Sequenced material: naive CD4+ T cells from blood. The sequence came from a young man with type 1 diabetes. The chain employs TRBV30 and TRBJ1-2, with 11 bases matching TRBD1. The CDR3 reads CARGARGQGAYGYTF. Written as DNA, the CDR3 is TGTGCCCGGGGGGCAAGAGGACAGGGGGCGTATGGCTACACCTTC. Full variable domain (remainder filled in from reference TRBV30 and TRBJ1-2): SQTIHQWPATLVQPVGSPLSLECTVEGTSNPNLYWYRQAAGRGLQLLFYSVGIGQISSEVPQNLSASRPQDRQFILSSKKLLLSDSGFYLCARGARGQGAYGYTFGSGTRLTVV.